These 20 T cell receptor beta chains were all obtained from the same sample, sequenced in a study of T-cell memory formation after mild COVID-19. TCRdb recomputed calls from the 5' RACE reads with MiXCR, one row per CDR3 protein. The sample yields fewer than 350,000 distinct CDR3 sequences, roughly an eighth seen once. The specimen sequenced was PBMCs or a T cell subset sorted from them (not recorded which). Every receptor here comes from a young man who had mild COVID-19 (a few samples of this study predate the infection). Cell type and time point are not known.

This clonotype was counted only a few times. This chain connects TRBV5-1 to TRBJ1-4, with no clear D. Trimming left V 2 bases short and J 7 bases short, with 15 bases between. Germline-derived CDR1 and CDR2 are SGHRS and YFSETQ. This CDR3 has 15 amino acids. The CDR3 region has the DNA TGCGCCAGCAGCTTAACACCCGTCGGGAGTGAAAAACTGTTTTTT. Its protein is CASSLTPVGSEKLFF.

The chain is built from TRBV6-2 or TRBV6-3 and TRBJ2-7; no clear D gene. The CDR3 contains 12 residues. Trimming stripped 6 bases from V and 2 bases from J, with 8 bases between. Per germline, CDR1 MNHEY and CDR2 SVGEGT. The CDR3 DNA reads as TGTGCCAGCAGCCAGGCAACCTACGAGCAGTACGTC. Protein product: CASSQATYEQYV.

This clonotype was detected a few times. This chain links TRBV7-2 with TRBJ1-2, with 10 bases matching TRBD1. CDR1 is SGHTA, CDR2 FQGNSA, per germline. V gave up 8 bases and J gave up 6 bases; unmatched junction bases: 6. The CDR3 is made up of 13 amino acids. The CDR3 DNA is TGTGCCAGCCATTCCGGGACAGGGGATGGCTACACCTTC. It translates to CASHSGTGDGYTF.

This clonotype was picked up a small number of times. V is TRBV5-1 and J is TRBJ1-1; D unclear. This CDR3 has 14 amino acids. Germline V gene lookup returns CDR1 SGHRS and CDR2 YFSETQ. Trimming removed 6 bases at V and 1 base at J, with 13 bases between. The CDR3, as DNA: TGCGCCAGCAATGAAGGTTATAAGAACACTGAAGCTTTCTTT. This codes for CASNEGYKNTEAFF.

The chain's CDR3 is CASSHWTGNDNEQYF. In nucleotides, the CDR3 is TGTGCCAGCAGCCACTGGACAGGGAATGACAACGAGCAGTACTTC. The V and J genes are TRBV3-1 and TRBJ2-7; 8 nucleotides line up with TRBD1. The CDR3 loop spans 15 amino acids. Germline V gene data show CDR1 as LGHDT and CDR2 as YNNKEL (reference sequence). The V segment lost 3 bases and the J segment 5 bases; nucleotides outside the gene matches: 9.

This clonotype was observed a few times. The genes are TRBV5-4 and TRBJ2-1, with D tentatively TRBD2 (6 bases). Germline loops: CDR1 SGHNT, CDR2 YYREEE (reference sequence). V lost 2 bases to trimming and J lost 0 bases, with 9 bases between them. CDR3 length: 15 amino acids. The CDR3 is CASSLPAGSYNEQFF. CDR3 in DNA: TGTGCCAGCAGCTTACCAGCGGGCTCCTACAATGAGCAGTTCTTC.

The V call is TRBV5-1, the J call TRBJ2-2, with D perhaps assigned TRBD1 or TRBD2 (5 bases each). CDR3 length: 15 amino acids. Germline V gene lookup returns CDR1 SGHRS and CDR2 YFSETQ. Trimming left V 4 bases short and J 7 bases short, with 17 bases between. The CDR3 sequence is CASSPWDVRGGELFF. The CDR3 DNA is TGCGCCAGCAGCCCCTGGGACGTACGGGGCGGGGAGCTGTTTTTT.

In DNA, the CDR3 is TGCAGTGCTCGGCGGGGGGGCCTCACAGATACGCAGTATTTT. Residues: CSARRGGLTDTQYF. The V and J genes are TRBV20-1 and TRBJ2-3, with 9 bases fitting TRBD2. The germline gives CDR1 DFQATT, CDR2 SNEGSKA (reference sequence). J lost 2 bases, V lost 5 bases, and 5 bases had no gene match. CDR3 size: 14 residues.

This clonotype showed up just a few times. The V and J genes are TRBV7-8 and TRBJ1-2, with D possibly matching TRBD1 (6 bases). With 3 bases removed from V and 8 bases from J, the gap between germline ends came to 19 bases. The CDR3 consists of 15 residues. Germline V lookup: CDR1 SGHVS, CDR2 FQNEAQ. DNA of the CDR3: TGTGCCAGCAGCTTGAGTCGGGGGCCGTGGGAGGGCTACACCTTC. Protein: CASSLSRGPWEGYTF.

This clonotype was detected a few times. The chain has TRBV19 and TRBJ1-1, with a weak D call TRBD1 (5 bases). This CDR3 region has 16 residues. Trimming removed 2 bases from V and 4 bases from J, with 17 bases in between. The germline V gene has CDR1 LNHDA and CDR2 SQIVND (reference sequence). The CDR3 bases are TGTGCCAGTAGTATATGGGCTGCAGGGTCGGGCACTGAAGCTTTCTTT. This codes for CASSIWAAGSGTEAFF.

The chain combines TRBV6-5 with TRBJ2-5; no clear D. The CDR3 is 16 amino acids. The germline V gene has CDR1 MNHEY and CDR2 SVGAGI. With 0 bases removed from V and 0 bases from J, the gap between germline ends came to 11 bases. CDR3: CASSYSKKEYQETQYF. DNA for the CDR3: TGTGCCAGCAGTTACTCCAAGAAGGAGTACCAAGAGACCCAGTACTTC.

This clonotype came up a few times. The V call is TRBV3-1, the J call TRBJ1-6; weak D call: TRBD1 (6 bases). This CDR3 has 17 amino acids. V was cut by 0 bases and J by 10 bases, with 19 bases left in between. Germline CDR1 is LGHDT and CDR2 is YNNKEL (reference sequence). CDR3 region: CASSQDTVQGIGSPLHF. The DNA for the CDR3 is TGTGCCAGCAGCCAAGATACGGTACAGGGAATAGGGTCACCCCTCCACTTT.

This clonotype was counted a few times. V is TRBV7-2 and J is TRBJ2-5; TRBD1 is a possible D gene (5 bases). CDR1 and CDR2 from the germline V gene are SGHTA and FQGNSA. CDR3 length: 15 residues. Deletions cut 5 bases from V and 1 base from J, with 14 bases between. CDR3 protein: CASSSEWGSQETQYF. The CDR3 nucleotides read TGTGCCAGCAGCAGTGAATGGGGCAGCCAAGAGACCCAGTACTTC.

This chain uses TRBV7-9 with TRBJ2-5; TRBD2 aligns across 10 bases. This CDR3 is built from 15 residues. Germline trimming cut 8 bases from V and 2 bases from J; bases unmatched to any gene: 8. CDR1 is SEHNR and CDR2 is FQNEAQ in the germline V gene (reference sequence). The CDR3 reads CASWDSGGSQETQYF. The CDR3, as DNA: TGTGCCAGCTGGGATAGCGGGGGGTCTCAAGAGACCCAGTACTTC.

This clonotype was found a few times. CDR3 in DNA: TGTGCCAGCAGCGTAGGCGGAGGTCCCGAGCAGTACTTC. It specifies CASSVGGGPEQYF. This sequence joins TRBV9 and TRBJ2-7, with D possibly matching TRBD2 (5 bases). V was pared by 0 bases and J by 6 bases, with 10 bases between. This CDR3 region has 13 residues. The germline gives CDR1 SGDLS, CDR2 YYNGEE.

The V and J genes are TRBV7-9 and TRBJ2-3, with D perhaps TRBD2 (6 bases). V lost 1 base, J lost 1 base, and 15 bases lay in between. The CDR3 covers 17 residues. The germline V gene encodes CDR1 SEHNR and CDR2 FQNEAQ (reference sequence). The DNA of the CDR3 is TGTGCCAGCAGCTTAGAATTAAGCGGGCTCGGCACAGATACGCAGTATTTT. Encoded protein: CASSLELSGLGTDTQYF. The variable domain in full, with the rest retrieved from reference TRBV7-9 and TRBJ2-3, is DTGVSQNPRHKITKRGQNVTFRCDPISEHNRLYWYRQTLGQGPEFLTYFQNEAQLEKSRLLSDRFSAERPKGSFSTLEIQRTEQGDSAMYLCASSLELSGLGTDTQYFGPGTRLTVL.

This clonotype is a singleton in its sample. The chain recombines TRBV3-1 with TRBJ2-3; 12 nucleotides line up with TRBD2. Trimming at V came to 4 bases and at J to 6 bases, leaving 8 bases not matched to a gene. In germline, CDR1 is LGHDT, CDR2 YNNKEL (reference sequence). The CDR3 consists of 16 residues. The CDR3 coding sequence is TGTGCCAGCAGCCTCCGTGGACTAGCGGGGCGGGATACGCAGTATTTT. It encodes CASSLRGLAGRDTQYF.

This clonotype was detected only a few times. The chain carries TRBV14 and TRBJ2-1; D might be TRBD1 (6 bases). The V end was cut by 0 bases, the J end by 0 bases, with 9 bases between. This CDR3 comprises 16 residues. CDR1 SGHDN and CDR2 FVKESK come from the germline V gene. Written as DNA, the CDR3 is TGTGCCAGCAGCCAAGAGGGGGCTCGCTCCTACAATGAGCAGTTCTTC. This translates into CASSQEGARSYNEQFF. Using reference TRBV14 and TRBJ2-1 for the parts outside the CDR3, the full variable domain is EAGVTQFPSHSVIEKGQTVTLRCDPISGHDNLYWYRRVMGKEIKFLLHFVKESKQDESGMPNNRFLAERTGGTYSTLKVQPAELEDSGVYFCASSQEGARSYNEQFFGPGTRLTVL.

V is TRBV5-1 and J is TRBJ2-7; 7 bases fit TRBD1. CDR1 and CDR2 from the germline V gene are SGHRS and YFSETQ. The CDR3 runs to 14 residues. V lost 0 bases, J lost 3 bases, and 3 bases stayed unmatched. The CDR3 DNA reads as TGCGCCAGCAGCTTGGTTCCAGGGGGCTACGAGCAGTACGTC. It is translated as CASSLVPGGYEQYV.

The chain combines TRBV6-6 with TRBJ1-2; 12 bases are a match to TRBD1. The length of the CDR3 is 13 residues. Germline CDR1 is MNHNY and CDR2 is SVGAGI (reference sequence). V lost 4 bases, J lost 14 bases, and 8 bases stayed unmatched. CDR3 region: CASSSYPGQGATF. In DNA, the CDR3 is TGTGCCAGCAGTTCCTACCCGGGACAGGGGGCAACCTTC.